This entry is about one T cell receptor (beta chain). This entry comes from a study of blood T cell repertoires in COVID-19. Across the study: The origin of the acute and convalescent COVID-19 samples was the United States, Italy and Spain.

CDR3 size: 15 residues. The ends lost 1 base at V and 9 bases at J; junction bases unmatched: 6. CDR1 is SGHNT and CDR2 is YENEEA in the germline V gene. Assay: immunoSEQ multiplex PCR; the TCRdb copy retains only in-frame clones and omits some. The data hold roughly 47,000 clones, with roughly 85% observed a single time. Sequencing was done on a sample of peripheral blood. This TCR was recovered from a woman in her seventies with acute or convalescent COVID-19. V and J are TRBV11-3 and TRBJ2-1; TRBD2 matches at 10 bases. The CDR3 loop reads CASSLGGTSVPEQFF. The CDR3 region has the DNA TGTGCCAGCAGCTTAGGAGGGACTAGCGTTCCTGAGCAGTTCTTC.